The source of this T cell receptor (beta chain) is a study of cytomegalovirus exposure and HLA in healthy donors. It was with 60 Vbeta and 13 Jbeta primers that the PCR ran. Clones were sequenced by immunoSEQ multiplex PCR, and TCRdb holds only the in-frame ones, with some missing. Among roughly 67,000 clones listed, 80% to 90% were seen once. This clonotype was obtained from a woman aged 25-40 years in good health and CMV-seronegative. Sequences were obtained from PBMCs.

CDR3 loop: CASSPGTGDEPQHF. The CDR3 DNA reads as TGTGCCAGCAGCCCAGGGACAGGGGACGAGCCCCAGCATTTT. This chain links TRBV11-2 with TRBJ1-5, with 10 bases fitting TRBD1. The CDR3 is made up of 14 amino acids. CDR1 and CDR2 from the germline V gene are SGHAT and FQNNGV. J was trimmed by 8 bases and V by 5 bases; bases with no gene match: 6.